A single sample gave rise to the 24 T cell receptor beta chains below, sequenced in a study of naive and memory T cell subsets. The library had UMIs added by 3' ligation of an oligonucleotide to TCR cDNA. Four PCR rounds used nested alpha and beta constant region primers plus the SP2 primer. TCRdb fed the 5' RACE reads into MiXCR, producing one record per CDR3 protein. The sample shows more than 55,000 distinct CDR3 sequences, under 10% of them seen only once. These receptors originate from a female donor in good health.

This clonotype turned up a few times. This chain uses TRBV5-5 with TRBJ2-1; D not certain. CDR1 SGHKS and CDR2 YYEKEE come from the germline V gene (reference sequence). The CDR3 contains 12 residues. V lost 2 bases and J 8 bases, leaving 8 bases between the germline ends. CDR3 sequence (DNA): TGTGCCAGCAGCTTCCCCAGACATGAGCAGTTCTTC. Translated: CASSFPRHEQFF.

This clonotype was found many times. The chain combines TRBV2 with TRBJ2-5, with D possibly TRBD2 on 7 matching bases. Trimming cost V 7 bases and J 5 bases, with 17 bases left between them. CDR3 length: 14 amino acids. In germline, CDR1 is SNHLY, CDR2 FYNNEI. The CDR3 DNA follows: TGTGCCAGCACGCCTCGCGGGGGCCAGGAGACCCAGTACTTC. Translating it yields CASTPRGGQETQYF.

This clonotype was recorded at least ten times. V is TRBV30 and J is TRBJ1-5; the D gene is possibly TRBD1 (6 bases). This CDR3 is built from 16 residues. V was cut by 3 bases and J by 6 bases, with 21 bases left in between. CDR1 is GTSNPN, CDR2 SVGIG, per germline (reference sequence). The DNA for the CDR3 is TGTGCCTGGAGCCGCGGGACAACTCCCCGTCCTCAGCCCCAGCATTTT. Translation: CAWSRGTTPRPQPQHF. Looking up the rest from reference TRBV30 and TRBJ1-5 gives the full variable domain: SQTIHQWPATLVQPVGSPLSLECTVEGTSNPNLYWYRQAAGRGLQLLFYSVGIGQISSEVPQNLSASRPQDRQFILSSKKLLLSDSGFYLCAWSRGTTPRPQPQHFGDGTRLSIL.

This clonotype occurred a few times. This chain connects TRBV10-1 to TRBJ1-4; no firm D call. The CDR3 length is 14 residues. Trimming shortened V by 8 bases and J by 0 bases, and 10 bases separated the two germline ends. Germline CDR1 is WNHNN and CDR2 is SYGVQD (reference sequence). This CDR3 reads CASLRRATNEKLFF. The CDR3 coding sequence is TGCGCCAGCCTCCGGAGAGCAACTAATGAAAAACTGTTTTTT.

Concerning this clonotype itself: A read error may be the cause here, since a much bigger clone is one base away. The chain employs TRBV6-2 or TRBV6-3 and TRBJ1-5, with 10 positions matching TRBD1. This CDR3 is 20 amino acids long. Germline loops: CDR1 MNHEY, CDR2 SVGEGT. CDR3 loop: CASNYDLRDRGGRDNQPQHF. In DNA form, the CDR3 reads TGTGCCAGCAATTACGACTTACGGGACAGGGGAGGAAGGGACAATCAGCCCCAGCATTTT.

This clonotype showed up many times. The DNA for the CDR3 is TGTGCCAGTAGTAACCCCAATTTGGGTTTATATAGCAATCAGCCCCAGCATTTT. As protein: CASSNPNLGLYSNQPQHF. V gene TRBV19 combines with J gene TRBJ1-5; D is unresolved. Germline CDR1 and CDR2: LNHDA and SQIVND (reference sequence). CDR3 length: 18 amino acids. Trimming removed 4 bases from V and 0 bases from J, with 19 bases in between.

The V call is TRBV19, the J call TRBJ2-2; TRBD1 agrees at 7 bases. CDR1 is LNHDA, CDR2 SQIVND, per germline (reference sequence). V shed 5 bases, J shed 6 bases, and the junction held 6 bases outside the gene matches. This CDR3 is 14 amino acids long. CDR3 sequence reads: CASSPRTGPGELFF. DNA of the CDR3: TGTGCCAGTAGTCCCCGGACAGGACCCGGGGAGCTGTTTTTT.

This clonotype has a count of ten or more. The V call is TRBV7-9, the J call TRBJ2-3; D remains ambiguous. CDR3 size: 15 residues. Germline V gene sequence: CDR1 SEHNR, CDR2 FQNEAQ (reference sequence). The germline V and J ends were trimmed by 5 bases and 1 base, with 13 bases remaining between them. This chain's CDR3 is CASSVSLRRTDTQYF. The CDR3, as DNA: TGTGCCAGCAGCGTCTCGCTGAGGCGCACAGATACGCAGTATTTT.

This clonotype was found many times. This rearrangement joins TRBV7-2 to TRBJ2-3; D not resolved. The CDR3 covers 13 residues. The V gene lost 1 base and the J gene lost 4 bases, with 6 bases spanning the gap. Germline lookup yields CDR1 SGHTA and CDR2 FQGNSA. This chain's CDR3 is CASSLGAADTQYF. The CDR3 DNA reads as TGTGCCAGCAGCTTAGGTGCGGCAGATACGCAGTATTTT.

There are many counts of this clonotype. The CDR3 spells CASSYRGDTEAFF. Here the CDR3 DNA reads TGTGCCAGCAGTTATAGGGGTGACACTGAAGCTTTCTTT. The V gene is TRBV6-5, the J gene TRBJ1-1, with a weak D call TRBD1 (5 bases). The CDR3 runs to 13 residues. V lost 3 bases and J 3 bases, leaving 8 bases between the germline ends. Germline CDR1 is MNHEY and CDR2 is SVGAGI.

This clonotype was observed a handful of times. This chain's CDR3 is CASSQDVAGGPDTQYF. For the CDR3, the DNA is TGCGCCAGCAGCCAAGACGTAGCGGGGGGGCCAGATACGCAGTATTTT. The chain couples TRBV4-3 to TRBJ2-3; 11 nucleotides agree with TRBD2. Germline trimming cut 0 bases from V and 4 bases from J; bases unmatched to any gene: 3. This CDR3 contains 16 residues. Germline lookup yields CDR1 LGHNA and CDR2 YSLEER.

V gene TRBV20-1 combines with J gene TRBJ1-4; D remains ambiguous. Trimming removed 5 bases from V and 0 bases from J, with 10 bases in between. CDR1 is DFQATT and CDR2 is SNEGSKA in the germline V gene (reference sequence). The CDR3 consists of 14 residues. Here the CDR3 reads CSALRATTNEKLFF. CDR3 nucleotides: TGCAGTGCTTTACGGGCCACAACTAATGAAAAACTGTTTTTT.

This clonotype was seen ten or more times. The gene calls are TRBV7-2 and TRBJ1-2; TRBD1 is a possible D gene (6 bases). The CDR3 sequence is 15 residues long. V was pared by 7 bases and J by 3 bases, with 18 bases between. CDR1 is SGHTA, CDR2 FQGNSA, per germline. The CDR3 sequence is CASTKAPGGDYGYTF. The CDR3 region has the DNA TGTGCCAGCACCAAAGCCCCCGGGGGCGACTATGGCTACACCTTC. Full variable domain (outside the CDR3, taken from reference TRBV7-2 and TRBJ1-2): GAGVSQSPSNKVTEKGKDVELRCDPISGHTALYWYRQSLGQGLEFLIYFQGNSAPDKSGLPSDRFSAERTGGSVSTLTIQRTQQEDSAVYLCASTKAPGGDYGYTFGSGTRLTVV.

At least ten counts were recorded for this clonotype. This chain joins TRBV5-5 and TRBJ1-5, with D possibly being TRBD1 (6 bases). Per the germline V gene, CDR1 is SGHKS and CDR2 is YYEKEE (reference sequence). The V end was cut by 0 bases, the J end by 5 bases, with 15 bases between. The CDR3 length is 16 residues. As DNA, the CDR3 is TGTGCCAGCAGCTTGGTTGGCGGGGGCGGCTATCAGCCCCAGCATTTT. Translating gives CASSLVGGGGYQPQHF.

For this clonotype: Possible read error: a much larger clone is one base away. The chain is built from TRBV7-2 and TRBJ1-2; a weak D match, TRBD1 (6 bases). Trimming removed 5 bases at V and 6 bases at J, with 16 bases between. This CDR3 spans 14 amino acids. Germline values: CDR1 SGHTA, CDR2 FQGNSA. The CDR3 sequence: CASSPTKGVNGYTF. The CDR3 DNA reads TGTGCCAGCAGCCCGACTAAGGGGGTGAATGGCTACACCTTC.

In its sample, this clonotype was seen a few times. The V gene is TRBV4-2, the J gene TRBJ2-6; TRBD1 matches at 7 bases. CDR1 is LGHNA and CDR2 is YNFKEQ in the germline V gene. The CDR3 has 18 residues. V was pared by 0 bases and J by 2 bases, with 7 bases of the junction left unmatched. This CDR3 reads CASSQDRGLYAGANVLTF. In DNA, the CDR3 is TGTGCCAGCAGCCAAGATAGGGGGCTCTACGCTGGGGCCAACGTCCTGACTTTC.

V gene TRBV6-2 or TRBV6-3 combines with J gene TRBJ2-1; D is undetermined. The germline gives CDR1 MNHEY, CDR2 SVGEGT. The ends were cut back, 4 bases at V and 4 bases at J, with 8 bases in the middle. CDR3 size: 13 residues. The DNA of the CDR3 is TGTGCCAGCAGTTCACAGAATTACAATGAGCAGTTCTTC. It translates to CASSSQNYNEQFF.

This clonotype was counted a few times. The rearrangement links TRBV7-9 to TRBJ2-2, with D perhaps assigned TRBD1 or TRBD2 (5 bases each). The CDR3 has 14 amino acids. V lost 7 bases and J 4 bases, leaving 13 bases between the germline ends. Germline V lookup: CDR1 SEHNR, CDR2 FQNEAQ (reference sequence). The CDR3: CASTPRGITGELFF. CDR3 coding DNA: TGTGCCAGCACCCCCCGGGGCATCACCGGGGAGCTGTTTTTT.

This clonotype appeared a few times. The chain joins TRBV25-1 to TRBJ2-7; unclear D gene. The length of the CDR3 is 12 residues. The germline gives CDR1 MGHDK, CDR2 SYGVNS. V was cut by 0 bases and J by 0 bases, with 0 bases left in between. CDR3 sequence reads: CASSEYSYEQYF. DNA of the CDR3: TGTGCCAGCAGTGAATACTCCTACGAGCAGTACTTC.

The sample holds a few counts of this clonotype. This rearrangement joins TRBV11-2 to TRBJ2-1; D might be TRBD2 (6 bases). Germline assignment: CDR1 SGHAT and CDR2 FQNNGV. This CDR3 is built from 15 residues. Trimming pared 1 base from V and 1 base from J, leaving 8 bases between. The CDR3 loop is CASSLAGVSYNEQFF. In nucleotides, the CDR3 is TGTGCCAGCAGCTTAGCGGGGGTGTCCTACAATGAGCAGTTCTTC.

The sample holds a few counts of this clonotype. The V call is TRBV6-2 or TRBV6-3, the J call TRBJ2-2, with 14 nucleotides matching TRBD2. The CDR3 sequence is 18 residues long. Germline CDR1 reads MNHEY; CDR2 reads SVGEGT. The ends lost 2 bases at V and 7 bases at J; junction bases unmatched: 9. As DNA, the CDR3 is TGTGCCAGCAGTTACCCTGAAGGACTAGCGGGGGGCCTCGGGGAGCTGTTTTTT. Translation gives CASSYPEGLAGGLGELFF.

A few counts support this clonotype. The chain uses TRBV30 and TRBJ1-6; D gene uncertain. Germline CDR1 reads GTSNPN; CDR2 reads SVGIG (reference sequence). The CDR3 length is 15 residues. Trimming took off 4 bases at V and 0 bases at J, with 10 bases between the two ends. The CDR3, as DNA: TGTGCCTGGAAGTTCTCCAGCTCCTATAATTCACCCCTCCACTTT. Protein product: CAWKFSSSYNSPLHF.

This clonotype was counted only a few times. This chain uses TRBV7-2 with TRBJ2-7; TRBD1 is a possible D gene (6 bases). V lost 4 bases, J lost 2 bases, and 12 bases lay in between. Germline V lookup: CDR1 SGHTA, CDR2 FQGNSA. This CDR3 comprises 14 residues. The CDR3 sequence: CASSSTPGAYEQYF. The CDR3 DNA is TGTGCCAGCAGCTCGACCCCAGGGGCCTACGAGCAGTACTTC. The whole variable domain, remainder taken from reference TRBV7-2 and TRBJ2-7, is GAGVSQSPSNKVTEKGKDVELRCDPISGHTALYWYRQSLGQGLEFLIYFQGNSAPDKSGLPSDRFSAERTGGSVSTLTIQRTQQEDSAVYLCASSSTPGAYEQYFGPGTRLTVT.

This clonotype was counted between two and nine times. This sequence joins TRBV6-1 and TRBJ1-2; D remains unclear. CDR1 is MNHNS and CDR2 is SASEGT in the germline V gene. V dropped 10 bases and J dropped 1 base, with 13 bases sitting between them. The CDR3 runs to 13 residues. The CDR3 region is CATYDLVNYGYTF. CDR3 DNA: TGTGCCACTTACGATCTGGTTAACTATGGCTACACCTTC.